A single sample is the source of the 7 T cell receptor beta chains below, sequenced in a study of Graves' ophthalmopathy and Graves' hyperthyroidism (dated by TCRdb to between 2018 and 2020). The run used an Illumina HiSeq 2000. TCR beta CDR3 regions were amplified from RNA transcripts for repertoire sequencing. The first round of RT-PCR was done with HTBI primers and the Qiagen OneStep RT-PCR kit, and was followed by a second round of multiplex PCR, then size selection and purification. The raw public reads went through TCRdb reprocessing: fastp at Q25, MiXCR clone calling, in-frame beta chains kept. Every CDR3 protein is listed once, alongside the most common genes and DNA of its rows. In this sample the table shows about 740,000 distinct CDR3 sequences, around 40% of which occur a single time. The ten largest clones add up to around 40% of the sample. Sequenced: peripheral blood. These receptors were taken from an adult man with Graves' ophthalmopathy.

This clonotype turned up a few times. The CDR3 bases are TGTGCCAGCAGCTCAGCCGGGACTAGCGGGATTTTCCCATACGAGCAGTACTTC. Amino acids: CASSSAGTSGIFPYEQYF. V is TRBV7-6 and J is TRBJ2-7; 13 bases line up with TRBD2. Germline V CDR1 and CDR2: SGHVS, FNYEAQ. J gave up 4 bases and V 4 bases, and 13 bases lay outside the gene matches. The CDR3 totals 18 residues.

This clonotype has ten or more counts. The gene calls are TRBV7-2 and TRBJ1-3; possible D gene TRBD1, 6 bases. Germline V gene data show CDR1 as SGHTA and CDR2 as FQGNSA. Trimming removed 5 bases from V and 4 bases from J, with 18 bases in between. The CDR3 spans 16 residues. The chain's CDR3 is CASSRARGGRGNTIYF. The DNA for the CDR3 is TGTGCCAGCAGCCGCGCTAGAGGGGGGCGAGGAAACACCATATATTTT.

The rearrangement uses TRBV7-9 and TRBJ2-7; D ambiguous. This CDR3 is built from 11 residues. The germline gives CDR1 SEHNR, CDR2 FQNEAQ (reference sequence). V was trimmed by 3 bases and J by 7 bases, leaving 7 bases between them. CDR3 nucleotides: TGTGCCAGCAGCTTGGTGGATGAGCAGTACTTC. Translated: CASSLVDEQYF.

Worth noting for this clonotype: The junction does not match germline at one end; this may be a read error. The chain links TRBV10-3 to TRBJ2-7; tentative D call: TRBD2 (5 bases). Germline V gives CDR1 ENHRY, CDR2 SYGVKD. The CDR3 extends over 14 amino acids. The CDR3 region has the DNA TGTGCCAGCAGTTCACTAGTCGGCTCCTACGAGCAGTACTTC. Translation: CASSSLVGSYEQYF.

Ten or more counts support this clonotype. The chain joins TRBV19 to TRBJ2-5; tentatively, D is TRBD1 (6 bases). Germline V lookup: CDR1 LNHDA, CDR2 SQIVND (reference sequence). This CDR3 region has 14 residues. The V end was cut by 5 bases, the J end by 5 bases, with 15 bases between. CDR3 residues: CASSGGFSPETQYF. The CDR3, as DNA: TGTGCCAGTAGTGGGGGCTTCTCCCCCGAGACCCAGTACTTC.

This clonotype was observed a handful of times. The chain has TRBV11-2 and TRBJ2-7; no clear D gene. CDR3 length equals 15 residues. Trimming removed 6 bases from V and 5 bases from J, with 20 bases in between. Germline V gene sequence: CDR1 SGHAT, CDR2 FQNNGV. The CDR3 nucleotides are TGTGCCAGCAGGATTAGGATGAGCGCTCGCAACGAGCAGTACTTC. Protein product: CASRIRMSARNEQYF.

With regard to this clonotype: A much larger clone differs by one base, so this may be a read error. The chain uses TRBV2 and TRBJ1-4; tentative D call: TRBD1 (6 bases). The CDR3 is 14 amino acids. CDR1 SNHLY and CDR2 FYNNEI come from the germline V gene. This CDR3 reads CASSSAGANEKLSF. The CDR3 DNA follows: TGTGCCAGCAGTTCGGCGGGGGCTAATGAAAAACTGTCTTTT.